The rows below give T cell receptor beta chains drawn from one sample of a study of blood T cell repertoires in COVID-19. Profiled with immunoSEQ multiplex PCR; TCRdb holds only in-frame clones, not every one. The profile shows fewer than 250,000 clones, 80% to 90% of them singletons. Sequenced material: PBMCs or T cells enriched from blood (not recorded which). The source of these receptors is a woman between 35 and 50 years old with acute COVID-19. The CDR3 runs from the conserved cysteine through the conserved F or W. Fields, in order: clone size, V gene, J gene, D gene, CDR3 protein, CDR3 DNA. The D gene is left open where the match is weak. The listing skips clone size in some rows; elsewhere it reads once, few, many or a size class.

.,TRBV7-2,TRBJ2-3,.,CASSDYVADTQYF,TGTGCCAGCAGCGACTATGTGGCAGATACGCAGTATTTT
.,TRBV24-1,TRBJ1-2,.,CATSDPGRAGYTF,TGTGCCACCAGTGACCCCGGGAGGGCTGGCTACACCTTC
.,TRBV5-4,TRBJ2-3,TRBD2,CASSPPGLAGLDTQYF,TGTGCCAGCAGCCCCCCGGGACTAGCGGGATTAGATACGCAGTATTTT
.,TRBV3-1/TRBV3-2,TRBJ2-1,.,CASSQEHRDYNEQFF,TGTGCCAGCAGCCAAGAACACCGGGACTACAATGAGCAGTTCTTC
once,TRBV12-3/TRBV12-4,TRBJ2-5,.,CASTGSDGATQYF,TGTGCCAGCACGGGGAGCGACGGTGCGACCCAGTACTTC
.,TRBV9,TRBJ1-1,.,CASSVDPREEDTEAFF,TGTGCCAGCAGCGTAGACCCCAGGGAGGAGGACACTGAAGCTTTCTTT
.,TRBV15,TRBJ1-5,TRBD1,CATSRGQGEISNQPQHF,TGTGCCACCAGCAGGGGACAGGGGGAAATTAGCAATCAGCCCCAGCATTTT
.,TRBV18,TRBJ2-1,TRBD2,CASSRTSGSDEQFF,TGTGCCAGCTCCCGGACTAGCGGATCGGATGAGCAGTTCTTC
.,TRBV11-2,TRBJ1-5,.,CASSSPGQPQHF,TGTGCCAGCAGCTCCCCGGGACAGCCCCAGCATTTT
.,TRBV7-9,TRBJ2-3,.,CASSPSRESWGDTQYF,TGTGCCAGCAGCCCCAGCCGGGAGTCTTGGGGAGATACGCAGTATTTT
.,TRBV30,TRBJ1-2,.,CAWSRSRGYTF,TGTGCCTGGAGTAGGAGTCGTGGCTACACCTTC
many,TRBV7-2,TRBJ2-7,.,CASSSTQTVFF,TGTGCCAGCAGCTCCACCCAAACTGTCTTCTTC
.,TRBV5-1,TRBJ2-5,TRBD1,CASSLTPRARGKETQYF,TGCGCCAGCAGCTTGACCCCCAGGGCCAGGGGGAAAGAGACCCAGTACTTC
.,TRBV19,TRBJ1-5,TRBD1,CASSIGGTGFNQPQHF,TGTGCCAGTAGTATCGGCGGGACAGGGTTCAATCAGCCCCAGCATTTT
.,TRBV28,TRBJ1-1,.,CASSLERNTEAFF,TGTGCCAGCAGTTTAGAGAGGAACACTGAAGCTTTCTTT
.,TRBV29-1,TRBJ2-1,.,CSVEGSQNEQFF,TGCAGCGTTGAAGGTTCCCAGAATGAGCAGTTCTTC
.,TRBV30,TRBJ1-3,.,CAWSDWNTIYF,TGTGCCTGGAGCGACTGGAACACCATATATTTT
.,TRBV6-1,TRBJ2-5,TRBD2,CASSDLAGGLQETQYF,TGTGCCAGCAGTGATCTAGCGGGGGGACTCCAAGAGACCCAGTACTTC
.,TRBV27,TRBJ2-7,.,CATESGSGSLYEQYF,TGTGCCACCGAGTCGGGGAGCGGCAGTCTCTACGAGCAGTACTTC
.,TRBV29-1,TRBJ1-2,.,CSVEGYADTF,TGCAGCGTTGAAGGGTACGCGGACACCTTC
.,TRBV6-6,TRBJ2-7,TRBD2,CASSRSSRLAGATYEQYF,TGTGCCAGCAGTCGTAGTTCAAGGCTAGCGGGAGCAACCTACGAGCAGTACTTC
.,TRBV9,TRBJ2-5,.,CASSVDAGETQYF,TGTGCCAGCAGCGTAGATGCAGGGGAGACCCAGTACTTC
.,TRBV9,TRBJ2-1,TRBD2,CASSKSPSGGYNEQFF,TGTGCCAGCAGCAAATCACCTAGCGGGGGTTACAATGAGCAGTTCTTC
.,TRBV28,TRBJ1-5,.,CASTLAVGQPQHF,TGTGCCAGCACCCTAGCTGTCGGACAGCCCCAGCATTTT
.,TRBV6-5,TRBJ2-7,.,CASSYRGGSSYEQYF,TGTGCCAGCAGTTACCGTGGGGGGAGTTCCTACGAGCAGTACTTC
.,TRBV7-8,TRBJ2-3,TRBD1,CASRNRDRGTDTQYF,TGTGCCAGCAGGAACCGGGACAGGGGCACAGATACGCAGTATTTT
.,TRBV7-9,TRBJ1-1,.,CASSLGEVKNTEAFF,TGTGCCAGCAGCTTAGGGGAGGTGAAGAACACTGAAGCTTTCTTT
.,TRBV6-5,TRBJ2-5,.,CASRDLGAETQYF,TGTGCCAGCAGAGACCTGGGGGCAGAGACCCAGTACTTC
.,TRBV9,TRBJ2-7,TRBD1,CASSVGTGTEPYEQYF,TGTGCCAGCAGCGTAGGGACAGGGACAGAGCCCTACGAGCAGTACTTC
.,TRBV28,TRBJ2-7,.,CASYLRGRREEQYF,TGTGCCAGTTACTTAAGAGGCCGGCGAGAGGAGCAGTACTTC
.,TRBV7-2,TRBJ1-2,TRBD1,CASSSDRGRGYTF,TGTGCCAGCAGCTCGGACAGGGGGAGAGGCTACACCTTC
.,TRBV20-1,TRBJ1-1,.,CSAARGTEAFF,TGCAGTGCTGCTCGGGGCACTGAAGCTTTCTTT
.,TRBV29-1,TRBJ2-2,TRBD1,CSVWTGKDTGELFF,TGCAGCGTCTGGACAGGGAAGGACACCGGGGAGCTGTTTTTT
once,TRBV28,TRBJ1-1,TRBD1,CASGDRGTGWTEAFF,TGTGCCAGCGGGGACAGGGGGACGGGATGGACTGAAGCTTTCTTT
.,TRBV19,TRBJ1-1,.,CATTYSPQSYTEAFF,TGTGCCACCACCTACAGCCCCCAGTCGTACACTGAAGCTTTCTTT
.,TRBV2,TRBJ2-5,TRBD2,CASILPGLAVHGGETQYF,TGTGCCAGCATTCTTCCGGGACTAGCGGTTCACGGAGGGGAGACCCAGTACTTC
.,TRBV19,TRBJ2-3,TRBD1,CASSPRDRKTNTQYF,TGTGCCAGTAGTCCTAGGGACAGAAAAACAAATACGCAGTATTTT
.,TRBV13,TRBJ2-3,TRBD1,CASSVGTVTSTDTQYF,TGTGCCAGCAGCGTGGGGACAGTCACTAGCACAGATACGCAGTATTTT
.,TRBV9,TRBJ1-4,.,CASSFSGVGEKLFF,TGTGCCAGCAGTTTCTCAGGGGTGGGCGAAAAACTGTTTTTT
.,TRBV12-3/TRBV12-4,TRBJ1-2,.,CASSLVRGYGYTF,TGTGCCAGCAGTTTGGTCAGGGGCTATGGCTACACCTTC
.,TRBV29-1,TRBJ2-7,TRBD2,CSATLAGSSYEQYF,TGCAGCGCAACCCTAGCGGGTAGCTCCTACGAGCAGTACTTC
.,TRBV11-2,TRBJ2-1,.,CASSLARVGEQFF,TGTGCCAGCAGCTTAGCCAGGGTGGGTGAGCAGTTCTTC
.,TRBV19,TRBJ2-7,TRBD2,CASSTSGADYEQYF,TGTGCCAGTAGTACGAGCGGGGCTGACTACGAGCAGTACTTC
.,TRBV5-4,TRBJ2-7,TRBD2,CASSLGLAGLTRGLYEQYF,TGTGCCAGCAGCCTTGGACTAGCGGGGCTAACAAGGGGTCTCTACGAGCAGTACTTC
once,TRBV28,TRBJ1-2,.,CASSSLQGDGYGYTF,TGTGCCAGCAGTTCCCTCCAGGGTGACGGCTATGGCTACACCTTC
once,TRBV29-1,TRBJ2-4,TRBD1,CSVLPKTGEAKNIQYF,TGCAGCGTTCTACCCAAGACAGGGGAAGCCAAAAACATTCAGTACTTC